The sequence of this T cell receptor beta chain was determined in a study of blood T cell repertoires in COVID-19. Study-level background: Samples came from the United States, Italy and Spain, spanning acute and convalescent COVID-19.

CDR1 and CDR2 from the germline V gene are MDHEN and SYDVKM. V shed 6 bases and J shed 4 bases, with 19 bases lying between them. The CDR3 has 15 residues. Per the study methods: Scientists estimated how many nucleated cells there were by amplifying reference gene primers. Sequencing used immunoSEQ multiplex PCR; TCRdb keeps in-frame clones, though not all of them. V, J and clone size reflect that table, while D and trimming were determined from the DNA. The sample gives about 110,000 clones, 71% of which show up once; about 2% is in the top ten. The genes are TRBV28 and TRBJ2-7; TRBD1 is a possible D gene (6 bases). The TCR was taken from a woman in her thirties or forties with acute or convalescent COVID-19. The sample comprised peripheral blood. The CDR3: CASRSDRINLYEQYF. As DNA, the CDR3 is TGTGCCAGCAGGTCGGACAGAATAAATTTATACGAGCAGTACTTC. Variable domain in full (rest from reference TRBV28 and TRBJ2-7): DVKVTQSSRYLVKRTGEKVFLECVQDMDHENMFWYRQDPGLGLRLIYFSYDVKMKEKGDIPEGYSVSREKKERFSLILESASTNQTSMYLCASRSDRINLYEQYFGPGTRLTVT.